This T cell receptor beta chain emerged from a study of OX40 agonist ivuxolimab in advanced cancers. Study overall: Prior anti-PD-1, anti-PD-L1 or anti-CTLA-4 therapy was allowed; more than 30% had some.

With regard to this clone: Its antigen is currently unknown.

Germline CDR1 reads LNHDA; CDR2 reads SQIVND (reference sequence). The CDR3 runs to 16 residues. J gave up 5 bases and V 0 bases, and 7 bases lay outside the gene matches. Findings and caveats of the study: People who partly responded at 0.1-3.0 mg/kg had some of the least clonal expansion seen. With doses of 0.1 to 3.0 mg/kg, CD4+ and CD8+ blood T cells had undergone clonal expansion by week 6. On average, CD8+ T cells had more expanded clones than CD4+.

The assay was immunoSEQ multiplex PCR, and TCRdb's table has in-frame clones only and misses some. Counted here are about 62,000 clones, 85% occurring once; the ten biggest clones make up 4%. The receptor was isolated from an adult with an advanced solid tumor such as melanoma, head and neck, liver or kidney cancer. The input for sequencing was CD4+ or CD8+ T cells sorted from blood, taken in a trial of the OX40 agonist ivuxolimab. J is TRBJ2-5 and V is TRBV19; 9 nucleotides align to TRBD2. The CDR3 DNA is TGTGCCAGTAGTATAGATCTTAGCGGGGGCCGCGAGACCCAGTACTTC. Translating it yields CASSIDLSGGRETQYF.